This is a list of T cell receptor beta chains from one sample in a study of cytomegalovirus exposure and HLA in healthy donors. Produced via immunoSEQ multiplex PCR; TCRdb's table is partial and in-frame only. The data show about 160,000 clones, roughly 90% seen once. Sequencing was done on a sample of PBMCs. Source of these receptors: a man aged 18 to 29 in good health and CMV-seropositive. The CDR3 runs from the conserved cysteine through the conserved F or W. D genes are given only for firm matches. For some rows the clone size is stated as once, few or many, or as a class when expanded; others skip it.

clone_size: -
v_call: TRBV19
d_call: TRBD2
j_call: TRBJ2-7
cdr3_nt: TGTGCCAGTAGTTGGGAGCGGGGAACCTACGAGCAGTACTTC
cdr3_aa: CASSWERGTYEQYF

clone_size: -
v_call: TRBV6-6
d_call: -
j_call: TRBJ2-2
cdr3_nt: TGTGCCAGCAGCCTGACAGCTAACACCGGGGAGCTGTTTTTT
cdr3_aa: CASSLTANTGELFF

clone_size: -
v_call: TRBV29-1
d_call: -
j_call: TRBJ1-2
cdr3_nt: TGCAGCGTTGAAGAGGGGTCGGACTGGGGAGGCTACACCTTC
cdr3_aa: CSVEEGSDWGGYTF

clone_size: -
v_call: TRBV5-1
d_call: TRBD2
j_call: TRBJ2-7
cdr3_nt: TGCGCCAGCAGCCCCCCGACTAGCGGCTACGAGCAGTACTTC
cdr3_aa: CASSPPTSGYEQYF

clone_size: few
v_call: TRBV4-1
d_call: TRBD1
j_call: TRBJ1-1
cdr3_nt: TGCGCCAGCAGTTATACAGGGGGTAGCGGGTACACTGAAGCTTTCTTT
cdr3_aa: CASSYTGGSGYTEAFF

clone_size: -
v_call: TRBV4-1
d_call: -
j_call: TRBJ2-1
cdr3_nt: TGCGCCAGCAGCCATCCCTCCAAGAGGAATGAGCAGTTCTTC
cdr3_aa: CASSHPSKRNEQFF

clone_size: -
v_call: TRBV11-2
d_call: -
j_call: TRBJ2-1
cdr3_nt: TGTGCCAGCAGCTCCACAGGTAATGAGCAGTTCTTC
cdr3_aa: CASSSTGNEQFF

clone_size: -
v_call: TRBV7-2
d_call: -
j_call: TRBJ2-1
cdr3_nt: TGTGCCAGCAGCTTAGACTCGGGAGCTTACAATGAGCAGTTCTTC
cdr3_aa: CASSLDSGAYNEQFF

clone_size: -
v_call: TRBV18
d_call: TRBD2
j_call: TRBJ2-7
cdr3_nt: TGTGCCAGCTCACCTCGACTAGCGGGAGCCTACGAGCAGTACTTC
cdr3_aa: CASSPRLAGAYEQYF

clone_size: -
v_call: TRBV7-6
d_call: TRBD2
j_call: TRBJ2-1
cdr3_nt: TGTGCCAGCAGCTACTCTAGCGGATCCTACAATGAGCAGTTCTTC
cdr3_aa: CASSYSSGSYNEQFF

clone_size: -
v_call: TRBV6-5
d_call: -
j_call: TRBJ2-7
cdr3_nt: TGTGCCAGCAGGGAGACAGGGTGGGGGGACGAGCAGTACTTC
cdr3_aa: CASRETGWGDEQYF

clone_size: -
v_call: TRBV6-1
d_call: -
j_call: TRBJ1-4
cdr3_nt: TGTGCCAGCAGTGAAGCGCTTAATTCCAGGGCCGGCGCCTTGAAACTGTTTTTT
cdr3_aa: CASSEALNSRAGALKLFF

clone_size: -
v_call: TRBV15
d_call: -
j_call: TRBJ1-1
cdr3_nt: TGTGCCTCGCAGCGGTGGAACACTGAAGCTTTCTTT
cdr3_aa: CASQRWNTEAFF

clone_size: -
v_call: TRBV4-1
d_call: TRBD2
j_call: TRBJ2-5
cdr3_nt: TGCGCCAGCAGCCACCCTGGACTAGCGGGAGGAAGGGAGACCCAGTACTTC
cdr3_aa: CASSHPGLAGGRETQYF

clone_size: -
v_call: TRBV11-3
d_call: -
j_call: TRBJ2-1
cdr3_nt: TGTGCCAGCAGCTTAGATTACAGGGCTTCCTACAATGAGCAGTTCTTC
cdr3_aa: CASSLDYRASYNEQFF

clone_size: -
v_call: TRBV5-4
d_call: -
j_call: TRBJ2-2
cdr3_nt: TGTGCCAGCAGAGACCAGGCGAACACCGGGGAGCTGTTTTTT
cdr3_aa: CASRDQANTGELFF

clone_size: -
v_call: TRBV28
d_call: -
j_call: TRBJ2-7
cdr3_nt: TGTGCCAGCAGTTTGTCCCCGTACGAGCAGTACTTC
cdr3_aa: CASSLSPYEQYF

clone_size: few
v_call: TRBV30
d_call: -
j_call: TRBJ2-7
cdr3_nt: TGTGCCTGGAGTGTCCAGGGACTTCTCGAGCAGTACTTC
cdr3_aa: CAWSVQGLLEQYF

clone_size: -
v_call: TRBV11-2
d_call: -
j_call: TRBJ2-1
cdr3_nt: TGTGCCAGCAGCACCTCACTAGTTAATGAGCAGTTCTTC
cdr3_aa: CASSTSLVNEQFF

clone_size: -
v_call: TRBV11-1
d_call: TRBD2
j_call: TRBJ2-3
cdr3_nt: TGTGCCAGCAGCTTAGGAAGCGGGATGAGCACAGATACGCAGTATTTT
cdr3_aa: CASSLGSGMSTDTQYF

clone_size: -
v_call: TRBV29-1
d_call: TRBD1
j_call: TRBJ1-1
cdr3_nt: TGCAGCGTTGAAGTACGGGACAGGGTGAACACTGAAGCTTTCTTT
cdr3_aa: CSVEVRDRVNTEAFF

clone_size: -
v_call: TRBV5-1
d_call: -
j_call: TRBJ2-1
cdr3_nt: TGCGCCAGCAGCTACGGCGGGCAATACAATGAGCAGTTCTTC
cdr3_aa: CASSYGGQYNEQFF

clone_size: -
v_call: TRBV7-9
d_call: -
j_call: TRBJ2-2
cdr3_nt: TGTGCCAGCAGCCCGGTAGGCGGGTTGAACACCGGGGAGCTGTTTTTT
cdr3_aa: CASSPVGGLNTGELFF

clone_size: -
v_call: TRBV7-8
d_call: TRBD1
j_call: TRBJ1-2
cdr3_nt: TGTGCCAGCAGCTTAGGTCTGGACAGGGCTAACTATGGCTACACCTTC
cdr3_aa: CASSLGLDRANYGYTF

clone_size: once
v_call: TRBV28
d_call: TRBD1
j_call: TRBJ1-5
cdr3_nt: TGTGCCACGATGGGACAGCTTAATCAGCCCCAGCATTTT
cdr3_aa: CATMGQLNQPQHF

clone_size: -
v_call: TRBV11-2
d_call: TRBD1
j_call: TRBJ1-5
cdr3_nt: TGTGCCAGCAGCTTATTCGGGGGACAGGGAGGTCAGCCCCAGCATTTT
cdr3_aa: CASSLFGGQGGQPQHF

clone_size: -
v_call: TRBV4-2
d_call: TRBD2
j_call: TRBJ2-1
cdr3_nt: TGTGCCAGCAGCCAAGATGAACTAGCGGCCGACAATGAGCAGTTCTTC
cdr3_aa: CASSQDELAADNEQFF

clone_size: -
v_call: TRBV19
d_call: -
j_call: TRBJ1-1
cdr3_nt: TGTGCCAGTAGTTGGGCGAACACTGAAGCTTTCTTT
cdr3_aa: CASSWANTEAFF

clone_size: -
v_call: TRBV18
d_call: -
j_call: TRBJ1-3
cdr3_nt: TGTGCCAGCTCACAACAGGGCGGAAACACCATATATTTT
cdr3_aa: CASSQQGGNTIYF

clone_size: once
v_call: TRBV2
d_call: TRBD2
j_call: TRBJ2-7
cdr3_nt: TGTGCCAGCAGCCAAACTAGCGGGGTTACCTACGAGCAGTACTTC
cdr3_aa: CASSQTSGVTYEQYF

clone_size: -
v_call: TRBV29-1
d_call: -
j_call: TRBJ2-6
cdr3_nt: TGCAGCGTTTTAATCGTTAGGGGCTCTGGGGCCAACGTCCTGACTTTC
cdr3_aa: CSVLIVRGSGANVLTF

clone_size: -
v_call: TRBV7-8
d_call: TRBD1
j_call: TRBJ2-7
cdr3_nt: TGTGCCAGCAGCTTAGTCCCCGACAGGGGATTCGACGAGCAGTACTTC
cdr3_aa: CASSLVPDRGFDEQYF

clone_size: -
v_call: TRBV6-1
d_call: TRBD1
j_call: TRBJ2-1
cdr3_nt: TGTGCCAGCGACAGGGTCGGGTTCAATGAGCAGTTCTTC
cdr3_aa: CASDRVGFNEQFF

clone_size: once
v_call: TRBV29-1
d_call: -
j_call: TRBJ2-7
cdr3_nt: TGCAGCGTTCGTGAGGACACAGTCTCCTACGAGCAGTACTTC
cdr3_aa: CSVREDTVSYEQYF

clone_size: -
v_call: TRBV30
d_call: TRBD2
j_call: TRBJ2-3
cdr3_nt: TGTGCCTGGAGTCCGACTAGCTCTAGCACAGATACGCAGTATTTT
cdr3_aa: CAWSPTSSSTDTQYF

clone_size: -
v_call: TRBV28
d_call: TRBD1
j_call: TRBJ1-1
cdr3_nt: TGTGCCAGCAGTTTAGGCAGGGGGCCAGCTTTCTTT
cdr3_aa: CASSLGRGPAFF

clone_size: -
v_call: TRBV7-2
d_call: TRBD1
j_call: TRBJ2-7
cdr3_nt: TGTGCCAGCAGCCATTCGCCGGGACAGGGCTACGAGCAGTACTTC
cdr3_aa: CASSHSPGQGYEQYF

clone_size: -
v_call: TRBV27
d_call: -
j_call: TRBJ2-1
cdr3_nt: TGTGCCAGCAGTCTCGTTCGCGCGAGGGCAGGGGACAATGAGCAGTTCTTC
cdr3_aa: CASSLVRARAGDNEQFF

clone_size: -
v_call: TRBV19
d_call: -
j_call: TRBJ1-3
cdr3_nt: TGTGCCAGCAGCCCCACCACCCGCAGGGGTTCAGGAAACACCATATATTTT
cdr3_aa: CASSPTTRRGSGNTIYF

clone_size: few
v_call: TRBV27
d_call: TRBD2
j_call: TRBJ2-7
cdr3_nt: TGTGCCAGCAGACTAGCGGGAGGTCGTTACGAGCAGTACTTC
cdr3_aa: CASRLAGGRYEQYF

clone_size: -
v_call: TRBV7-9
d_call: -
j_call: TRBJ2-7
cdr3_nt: TGTGCCAGCAGCTTAGAGTCGGGAGTAGTGCGGGAGCAGTACTTC
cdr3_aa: CASSLESGVVREQYF

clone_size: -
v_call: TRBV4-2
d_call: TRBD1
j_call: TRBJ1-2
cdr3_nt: TGTGCCAGCAGCCAAGTAACCCGGGACAGCGGAGATCTTGGCTACACCTTC
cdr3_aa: CASSQVTRDSGDLGYTF

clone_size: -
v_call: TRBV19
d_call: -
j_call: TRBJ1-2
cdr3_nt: TGTGCCACCGTCTCCGGGTATGGCTACACCTTC
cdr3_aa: CATVSGYGYTF